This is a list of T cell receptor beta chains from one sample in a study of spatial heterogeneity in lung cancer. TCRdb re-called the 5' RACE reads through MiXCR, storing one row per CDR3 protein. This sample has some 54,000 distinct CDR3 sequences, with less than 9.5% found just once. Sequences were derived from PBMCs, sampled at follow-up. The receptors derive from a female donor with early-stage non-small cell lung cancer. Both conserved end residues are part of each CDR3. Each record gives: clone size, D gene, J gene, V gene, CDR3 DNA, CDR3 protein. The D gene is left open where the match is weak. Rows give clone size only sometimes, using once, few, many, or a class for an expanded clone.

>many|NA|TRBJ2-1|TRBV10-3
TGTGCCATCAGATCGCAGGTCGATTACAATGAGCAGTTCTTC
CAIRSQVDYNEQFF
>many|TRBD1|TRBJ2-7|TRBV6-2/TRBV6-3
TGTGCCAGCAGTTTAACTCCGACAGGGAACGAGCAGTACTTC
CASSLTPTGNEQYF
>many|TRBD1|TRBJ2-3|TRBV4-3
TGCGCCAGCAGGCGAAGGACAGGGTCGGCAACAGATACGCAGTATTTT
CASRRRTGSATDTQYF
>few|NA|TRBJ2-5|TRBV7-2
TGTGCCAGCAGCTTAAGAGGGTCCCGGGAGACCCAGTACTTC
CASSLRGSRETQYF
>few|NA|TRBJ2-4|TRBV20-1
TGCAGTGCCTGGGGGATAGCCAAAAACATTCAGTACTTC
CSAWGIAKNIQYF
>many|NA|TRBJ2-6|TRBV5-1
TGCGCCAGCAGCTTGGCGGGCGAGTCTGGGGCCAACGTCCTGACTTTC
CASSLAGESGANVLTF
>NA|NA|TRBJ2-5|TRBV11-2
TGTGCCAGCAGCACTGCGCGGACACGTAGGGGACAAGAGACCCAGTACTTC
CASSTARTRRGQETQYF
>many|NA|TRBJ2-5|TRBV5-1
TGCGCCAGCATCCGGGGGCAGCTCAACGAAGAGACCCAGTACTTC
CASIRGQLNEETQYF
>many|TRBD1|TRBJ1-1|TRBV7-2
TGTGCCAGCAGCGGGGGACAGGGTTACACTGAAGCTTTCTTT
CASSGGQGYTEAFF
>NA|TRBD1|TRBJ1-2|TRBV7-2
TGTGCCAGCAGCTCTAGGTTGACAGGGCTTCATGGCTACACCTTC
CASSSRLTGLHGYTF
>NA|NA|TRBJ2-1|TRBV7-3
TGTGCCAGCAGCCCCATAGGGACGGCGGGCCCCTACAATGAGCAGTTCTTC
CASSPIGTAGPYNEQFF
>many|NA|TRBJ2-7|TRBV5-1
TGCGCCAGCAGCTCCCTCACTGGAGACTACGAGCAGTACTTC
CASSSLTGDYEQYF
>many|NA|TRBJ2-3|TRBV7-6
TGTGCCAGCAGCTTGTCGGGGCGCGGGGAAGATACGCAGTATTTT
CASSLSGRGEDTQYF
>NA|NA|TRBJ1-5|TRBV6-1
TGTGCCAGCAGTAGGGGGAAAGGAACGCAGCCCCAGCATTTT
CASSRGKGTQPQHF
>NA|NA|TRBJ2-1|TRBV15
TGTGCCACCGAGGCGGGGTCCTACAATGAGCAGTTCTTC
CATEAGSYNEQFF
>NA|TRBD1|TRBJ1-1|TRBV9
TGTGCCAGCAGCCGGGGACAGCAGAACACTGAAGCTTTCTTT
CASSRGQQNTEAFF
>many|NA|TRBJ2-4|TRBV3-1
TGTGCCAGCAGCCAAGATGGGGGCGTAAACATTCAGTACTTC
CASSQDGGVNIQYF
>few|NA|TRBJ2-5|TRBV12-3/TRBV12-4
TGTGCCAGCAGTTTAGGCAGTGGGACACAAGAGACCCAGTACTTC
CASSLGSGTQETQYF
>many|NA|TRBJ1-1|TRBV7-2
TGTGCCAGCAGCTTACAGTCCGGGACGGATGAAGCTTTCTTT
CASSLQSGTDEAFF
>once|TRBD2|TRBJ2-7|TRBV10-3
TGTGCCATCAGTGAAAGACTTAGCGGGGGGACCTACGAGCAGTACTTC
CAISERLSGGTYEQYF
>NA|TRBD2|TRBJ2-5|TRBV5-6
TGTGCCAGCAGCCCTCGGGGGGGGACTCAAGAGACCCAGTACTTC
CASSPRGGTQETQYF
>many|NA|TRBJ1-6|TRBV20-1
TGCAGTGCTAGGTCGACACCGGGATCCTGGGGGTCACCCCTCCACTTT
CSARSTPGSWGSPLHF
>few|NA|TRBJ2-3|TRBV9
TGTGCCAGCAGCGTATCCCCACGAGTCAGGCCTTCTAGCACAGATACGCAGTATTTT
CASSVSPRVRPSSTDTQYF
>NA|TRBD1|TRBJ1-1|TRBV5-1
TGCGCCGGCAGTAGGTTGGGACAGATGAACACTGAAGCTTTCTTT
CAGSRLGQMNTEAFF
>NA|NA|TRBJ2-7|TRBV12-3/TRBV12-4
TGTGCCAGCAGTTTACGCCCGGATACCTACGAGCAGTACTTC
CASSLRPDTYEQYF
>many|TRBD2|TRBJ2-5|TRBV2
TGTGCCAGCAGGCTCAGCGGGGGCCAAGAGACCCAGTACTTC
CASRLSGGQETQYF
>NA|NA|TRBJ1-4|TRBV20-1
TGCAGTGCCACGCGACCAACTAATGAAAAACTGTTTTTT
CSATRPTNEKLFF
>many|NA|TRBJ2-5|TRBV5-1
TGCGCCAGCAGCCTGGGGGGGGCCCAAGAGACCCAGTACTTC
CASSLGGAQETQYF
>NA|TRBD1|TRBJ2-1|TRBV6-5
TGTGCCAGCATCAGGACAGGGGGCTCTCCTGAGCAGTTCTTC
CASIRTGGSPEQFF
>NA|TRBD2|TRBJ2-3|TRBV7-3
TGTGCCAGCAGCCGGGCGGGGGGAAGCACAGATACGCAGTATTTT
CASSRAGGSTDTQYF
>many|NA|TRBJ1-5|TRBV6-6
TGTGCCAGCAGTTACTCGGGGGGGCATCAGCCCCAGCATTTT
CASSYSGGHQPQHF
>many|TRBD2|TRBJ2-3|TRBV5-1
TGCGCCAGCAGCTCTAGCGGGTTCACAGATACGCAGTATTTT
CASSSSGFTDTQYF
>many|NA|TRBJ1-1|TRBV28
TGTGCCAGCAGTCCCGATAGGATCAGCGGCACTGAAGCTTTCTTT
CASSPDRISGTEAFF
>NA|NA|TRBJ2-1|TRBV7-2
TGTGTCAGCAGCTTGCGGGGACTGTATAGCGATGAGCAGTTCTTC
CVSSLRGLYSDEQFF
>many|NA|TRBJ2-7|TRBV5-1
TGCGCCAGCAGCTTTGCAGGGACTGTAGGTTACGAGCAGTACTTC
CASSFAGTVGYEQYF
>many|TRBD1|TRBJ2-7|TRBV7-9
TGTGCCAGCAGCCCGTCAGGGGGCTACGAGCAGTACTTC
CASSPSGGYEQYF
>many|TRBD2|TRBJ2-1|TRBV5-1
TGCGCCAGCAGCTCTCCCCCGGGACTAGGAGGCAATGAGCAGTTCTTC
CASSSPPGLGGNEQFF
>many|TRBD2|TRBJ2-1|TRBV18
TGTGCCAGCTCACCTCCCAGAGTAGCGGGGGGGCTTGAGCAGTTCTTC
CASSPPRVAGGLEQFF
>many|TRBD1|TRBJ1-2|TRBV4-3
TGCGCCAGCAGCCAAGATTGGGGACAGGGCGTGGGCTACACCTTC
CASSQDWGQGVGYTF
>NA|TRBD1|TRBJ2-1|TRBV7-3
TGTGCCAGCAGCTTACCCGGGACAGGGGATGAGCAGTTCTTC
CASSLPGTGDEQFF
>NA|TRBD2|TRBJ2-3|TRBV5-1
TGCGCCAGCAGCTTCGGACTAGCCCAAGATACGCAGTATTTT
CASSFGLAQDTQYF
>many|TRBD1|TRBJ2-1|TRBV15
TGTGCCACCAGCAGAGCCGGGACAGGGATCTACAATGAGCAGTTCTTC
CATSRAGTGIYNEQFF
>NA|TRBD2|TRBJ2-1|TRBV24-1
TGTGCCACCAGTGACCCCGCTAGCGGGGGGGGCTTGAAAGCCTACAATGAGCAGTTCTTC
CATSDPASGGGLKAYNEQFF
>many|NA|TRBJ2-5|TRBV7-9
TGTGCCAGCAGCTTAGGTGCAGGGCCGGAGACCCAGTACTTC
CASSLGAGPETQYF
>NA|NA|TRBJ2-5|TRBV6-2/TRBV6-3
TGTGCCAGCAGTTCGGGGGCCCAGCGGACCCAGTACTTC
CASSSGAQRTQYF
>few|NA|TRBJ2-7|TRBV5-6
TGTGCCAGCAGCTTGGCGGGGGCCTCCTACGAGCAGTACTTC
CASSLAGASYEQYF
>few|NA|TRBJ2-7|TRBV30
TGTGCCTGGAGTGCGGACAGTTACTACGAGCAGTACTTC
CAWSADSYYEQYF
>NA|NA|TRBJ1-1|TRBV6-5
TGTGCCAGCAGTTACGGCGCAGTCCCCCCGAACACTGAAGCTTTCTTT
CASSYGAVPPNTEAFF
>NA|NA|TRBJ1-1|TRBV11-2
TGTGCCAGCAGCAGAGACACAGGGTTCGGGGAAGCTTTCTTT
CASSRDTGFGEAFF
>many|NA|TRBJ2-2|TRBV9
TGTGCCAGCTCTCCAGGCGGCACCGGGGAGCTGTTTTTT
CASSPGGTGELFF
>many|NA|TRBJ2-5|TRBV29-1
TGCAGCGTTGAAGGGCTAGTGTACCAAGAGACCCAGTACTTC
CSVEGLVYQETQYF